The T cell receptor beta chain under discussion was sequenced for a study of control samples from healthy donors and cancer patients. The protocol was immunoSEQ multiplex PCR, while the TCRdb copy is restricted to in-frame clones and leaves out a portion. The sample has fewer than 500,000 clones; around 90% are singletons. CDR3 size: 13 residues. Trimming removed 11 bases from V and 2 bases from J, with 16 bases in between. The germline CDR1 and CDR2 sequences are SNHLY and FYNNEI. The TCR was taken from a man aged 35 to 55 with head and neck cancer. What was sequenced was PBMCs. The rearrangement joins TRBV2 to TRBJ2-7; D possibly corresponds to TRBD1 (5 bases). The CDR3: CACRDRDTYEQYF. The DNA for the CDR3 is TGTGCCTGCCGTGACAGAGACACCTACGAGCAGTACTTC.